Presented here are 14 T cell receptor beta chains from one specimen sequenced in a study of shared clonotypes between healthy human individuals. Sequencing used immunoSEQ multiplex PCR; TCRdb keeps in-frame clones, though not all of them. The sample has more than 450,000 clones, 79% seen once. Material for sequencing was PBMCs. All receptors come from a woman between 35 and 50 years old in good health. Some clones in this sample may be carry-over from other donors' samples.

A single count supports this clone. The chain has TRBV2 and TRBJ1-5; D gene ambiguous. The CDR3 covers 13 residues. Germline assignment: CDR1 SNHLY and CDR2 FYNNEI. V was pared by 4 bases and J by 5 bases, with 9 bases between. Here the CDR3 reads CASSVYGDQPQHF. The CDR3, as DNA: TGTGCCAGCAGTGTCTACGGAGATCAGCCCCAGCATTTT.

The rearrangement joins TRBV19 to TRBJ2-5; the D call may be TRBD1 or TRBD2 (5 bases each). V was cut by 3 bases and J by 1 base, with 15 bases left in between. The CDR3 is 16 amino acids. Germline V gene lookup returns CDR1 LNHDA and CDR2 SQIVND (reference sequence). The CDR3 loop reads CASSMDPRDLQETQYF. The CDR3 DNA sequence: TGTGCCAGTAGTATGGACCCCAGGGACCTCCAAGAGACCCAGTACTTC. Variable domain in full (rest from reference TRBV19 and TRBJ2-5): DGGITQSPKYLFRKEGQNVTLSCEQNLNHDAMYWYRQDPGQGLRLIYYSQIVNDFQKGDIAEGYSVSREKKESFPLTVTSAQKNPTAFYLCASSMDPRDLQETQYFGPGTRLLVL.

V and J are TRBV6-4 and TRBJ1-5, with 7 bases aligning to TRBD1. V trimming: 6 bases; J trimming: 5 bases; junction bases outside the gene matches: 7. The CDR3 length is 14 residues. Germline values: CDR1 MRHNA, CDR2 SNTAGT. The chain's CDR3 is CASSPDREDQPQHF. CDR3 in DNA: TGTGCCAGCAGCCCAGACAGGGAAGATCAGCCCCAGCATTTT.

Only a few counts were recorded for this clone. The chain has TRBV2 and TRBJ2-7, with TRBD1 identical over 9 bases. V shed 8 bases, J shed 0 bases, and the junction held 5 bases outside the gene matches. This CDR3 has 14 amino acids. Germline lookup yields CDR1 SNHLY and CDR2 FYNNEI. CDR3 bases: TGTGCCAGCTACCGGGACAGGGTCTCCTACGAGCAGTACTTC. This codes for CASYRDRVSYEQYF.

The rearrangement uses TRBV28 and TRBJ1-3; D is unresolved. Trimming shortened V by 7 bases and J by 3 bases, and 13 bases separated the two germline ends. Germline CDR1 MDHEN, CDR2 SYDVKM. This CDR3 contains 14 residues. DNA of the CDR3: TGTGCCAGCATCCCAAGCGGGTTTGGAAACACCATATATTTT. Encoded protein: CASIPSGFGNTIYF.

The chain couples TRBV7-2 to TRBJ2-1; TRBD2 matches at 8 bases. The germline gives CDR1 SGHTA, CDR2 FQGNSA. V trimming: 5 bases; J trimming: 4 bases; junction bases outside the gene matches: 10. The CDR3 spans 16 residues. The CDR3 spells CASSLSGGGRYNEQFF. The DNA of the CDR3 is TGTGCCAGCAGCCTTAGTGGTGGCGGGAGGTACAATGAGCAGTTCTTC. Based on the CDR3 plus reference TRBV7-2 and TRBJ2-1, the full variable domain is GAGVSQSPSNKVTEKGKDVELRCDPISGHTALYWYRQSLGQGLEFLIYFQGNSAPDKSGLPSDRFSAERTGGSVSTLTIQRTQQEDSAVYLCASSLSGGGRYNEQFFGPGTRLTVL.

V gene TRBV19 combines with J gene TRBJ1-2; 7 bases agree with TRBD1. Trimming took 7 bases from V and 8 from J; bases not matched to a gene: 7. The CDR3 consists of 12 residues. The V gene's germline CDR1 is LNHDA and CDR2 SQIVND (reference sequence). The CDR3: CASTSGQSGYTF. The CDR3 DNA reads TGTGCCAGTACCTCGGGACAGTCCGGCTACACCTTC.

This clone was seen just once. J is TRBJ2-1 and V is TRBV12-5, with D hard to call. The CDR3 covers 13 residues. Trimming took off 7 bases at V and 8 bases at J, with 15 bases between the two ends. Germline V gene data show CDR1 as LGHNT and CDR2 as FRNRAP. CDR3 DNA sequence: TGTGCTAGTGCCTCCCGTTCATTCGATGAGCAGTTCTTC. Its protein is CASASRSFDEQFF.

CDR3 in amino acids: CASSLLGSAGELFF. The CDR3 DNA reads TGTGCCAGCAGCTTACTAGGGTCAGCCGGGGAGCTGTTTTTT. V usage is TRBV7-3 and J usage is TRBJ2-2; D remains unclear. Trimming took off 2 bases at V and 6 bases at J, with 10 bases between the two ends. Germline V CDR1 and CDR2: SGHTA, FQGTGA. CDR3 length: 14 amino acids.

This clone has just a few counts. Written as DNA, the CDR3 is TGTGCCAGCAGCCAAGTGGTAGGGACTAATGAAAAACTGTTTTTT. Translated: CASSQVVGTNEKLFF. V and J are TRBV4-2 and TRBJ1-4; the D is unclear. The CDR3 consists of 15 residues. Germline V gene sequence: CDR1 LGHNA, CDR2 YNFKEQ. The V gene lost 1 base and the J gene lost 2 bases, with 8 bases spanning the gap.

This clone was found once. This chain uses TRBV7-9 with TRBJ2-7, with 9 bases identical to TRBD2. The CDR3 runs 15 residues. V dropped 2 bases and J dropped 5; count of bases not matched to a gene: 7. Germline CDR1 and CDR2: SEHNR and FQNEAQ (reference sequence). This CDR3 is CASSLRGLAVDEQYF. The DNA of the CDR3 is TGTGCCAGCAGCTTACGGGGACTAGCTGTGGACGAGCAGTACTTC. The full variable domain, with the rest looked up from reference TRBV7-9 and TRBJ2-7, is DTGVSQNPRHKITKRGQNVTFRCDPISEHNRLYWYRQTLGQGPEFLTYFQNEAQLEKSRLLSDRFSAERPKGSFSTLEIQRTEQGDSAMYLCASSLRGLAVDEQYFGPGTRLTVT.

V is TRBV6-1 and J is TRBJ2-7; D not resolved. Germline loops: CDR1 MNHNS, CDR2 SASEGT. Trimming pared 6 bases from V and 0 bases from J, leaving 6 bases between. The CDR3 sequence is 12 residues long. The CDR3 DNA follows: TGTGCCAGCAGGCTACCCTCCTACGAGCAGTACTTC. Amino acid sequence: CASRLPSYEQYF.

Here the CDR3 DNA reads TGTGCCAGCAGTCCGGGACTGCGTACCGACAATGAGCAGTTCTTC. Translated, it gives CASSPGLRTDNEQFF. The V and J genes are TRBV27 and TRBJ2-1, with D perhaps matching TRBD2 (6 bases). V lost 5 bases to trimming and J lost 5 bases, with 16 bases between them. The germline CDR1 and CDR2 sequences are MNHEY and SMNVEV (reference sequence). This CDR3 spans 15 amino acids.

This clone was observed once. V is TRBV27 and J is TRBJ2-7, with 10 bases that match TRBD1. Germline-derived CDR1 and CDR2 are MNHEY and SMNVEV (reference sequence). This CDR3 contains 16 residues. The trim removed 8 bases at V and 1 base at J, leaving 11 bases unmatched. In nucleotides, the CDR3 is TGTGCCAGCGGCCCGACCCGGGACAGGGGTTCCTACGAGCAGTACTTC. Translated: CASGPTRDRGSYEQYF.